The T cell receptor (beta chain) described here comes from a study of control samples from healthy donors and cancer patients. Assay: immunoSEQ multiplex PCR; the TCRdb copy retains only in-frame clones and omits some. There are roughly 160,000 clones in the sample; around 94% occur only once, and 11% to 15% lies in the top ten. This CDR3 comprises 15 residues. CDR1 and CDR2 (germline): MNHEY, SMNVEV (reference sequence). The V gene lost 5 bases and the J gene lost 2 bases, with 13 bases spanning the gap. The genes are TRBV27 and TRBJ1-3; D remains ambiguous. This receptor was obtained from a man in his sixties with colorectal cancer. What was sequenced was PBMCs. The DNA for the CDR3 is TGTGCCAGCAGTCCCGGGTTTGGTACTGGAAACACCATATATTTT. It codes for CASSPGFGTGNTIYF.